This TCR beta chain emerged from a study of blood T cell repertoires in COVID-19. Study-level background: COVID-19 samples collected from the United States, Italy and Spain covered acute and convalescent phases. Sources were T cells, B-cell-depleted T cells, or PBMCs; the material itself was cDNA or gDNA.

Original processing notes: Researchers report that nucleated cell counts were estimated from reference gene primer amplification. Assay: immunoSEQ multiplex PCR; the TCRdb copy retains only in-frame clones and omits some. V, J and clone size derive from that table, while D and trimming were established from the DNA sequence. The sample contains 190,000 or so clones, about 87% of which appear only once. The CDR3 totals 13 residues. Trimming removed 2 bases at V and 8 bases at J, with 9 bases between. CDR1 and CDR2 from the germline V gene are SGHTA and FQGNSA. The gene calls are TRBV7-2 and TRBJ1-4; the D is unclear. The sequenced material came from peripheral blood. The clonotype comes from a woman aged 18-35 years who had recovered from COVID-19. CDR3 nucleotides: TGTGCCAGCAGCTTATTAATGAGGGAAAAACTGTTTTTT. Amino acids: CASSLLMREKLFF.